This entry describes one T cell receptor (beta chain). Its antigen is not known. The sample originates from a study of human versus mouse CDR3 diversity and MHC coevolution. Points from the study as a whole: Human CDR3s averaged more deletions and insertions than mouse CDR3s.

TCRdb keeps only in-frame clones here, not all; method: immunoSEQ multiplex PCR. The sample holds tens of thousands of clones; around 92% are singletons and the top ten take over 0.12%. CDR1 is MDHEN and CDR2 is SYDVKM in the germline V gene. The V end lost 5 bases, the J end lost 6 bases, and 23 bases lay between the germline ends. This CDR3 has 16 residues. The sequenced material came from naive CD4+ T cells from blood. Sample subset: CD45RO-negative CD62L-positive naive CD4 T cells. The gene calls are TRBV28 and TRBJ2-7; D is perhaps TRBD1 (5 bases). The receptor's source is a person aged 25 to 69 in good health. CDR3 nucleotides: TGTGCCAGCAGTGTATCGGATGAGATTCGAAGGGGCGAGCAGTACTTC. It specifies CASSVSDEIRRGEQYF.